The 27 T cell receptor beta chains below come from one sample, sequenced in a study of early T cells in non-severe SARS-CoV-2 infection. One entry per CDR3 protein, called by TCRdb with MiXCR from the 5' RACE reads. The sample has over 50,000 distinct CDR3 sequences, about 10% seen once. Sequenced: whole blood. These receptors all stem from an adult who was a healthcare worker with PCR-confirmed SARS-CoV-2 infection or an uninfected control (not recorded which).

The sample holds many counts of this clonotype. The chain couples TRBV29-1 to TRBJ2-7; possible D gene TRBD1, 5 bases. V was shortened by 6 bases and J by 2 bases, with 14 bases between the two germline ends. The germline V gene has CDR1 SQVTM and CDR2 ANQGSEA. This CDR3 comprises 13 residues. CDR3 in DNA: TGCAGCGTCTCCTTACAGGTTGCCTACGAGCAGTACTTC. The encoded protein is CSVSLQVAYEQYF.

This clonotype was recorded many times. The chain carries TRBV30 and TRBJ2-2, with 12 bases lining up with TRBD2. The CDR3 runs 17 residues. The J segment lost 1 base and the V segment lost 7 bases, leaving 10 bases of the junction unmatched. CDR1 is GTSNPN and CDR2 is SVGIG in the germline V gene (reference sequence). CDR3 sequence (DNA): TGTGCCTCCCCCGGACTAGCGGGGCCCAAGAACACCGGGGAGCTGTTTTTT. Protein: CASPGLAGPKNTGELFF.

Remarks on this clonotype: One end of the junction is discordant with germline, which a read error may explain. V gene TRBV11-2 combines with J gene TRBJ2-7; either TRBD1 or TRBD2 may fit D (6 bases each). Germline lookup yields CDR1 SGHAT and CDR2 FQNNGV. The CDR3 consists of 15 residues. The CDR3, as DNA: TGTACCAGCAGCTTAGTAGGGGGGCATCGCTACGAGCAGTACTTC. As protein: CTSSLVGGHRYEQYF.

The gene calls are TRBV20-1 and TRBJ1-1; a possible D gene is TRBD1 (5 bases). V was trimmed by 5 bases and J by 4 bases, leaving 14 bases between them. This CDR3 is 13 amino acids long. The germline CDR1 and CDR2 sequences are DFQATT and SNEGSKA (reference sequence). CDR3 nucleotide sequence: TGCAGTGCTCCCGAACCCGGGGGCACTGAAGCTTTCTTT. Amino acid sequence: CSAPEPGGTEAFF.

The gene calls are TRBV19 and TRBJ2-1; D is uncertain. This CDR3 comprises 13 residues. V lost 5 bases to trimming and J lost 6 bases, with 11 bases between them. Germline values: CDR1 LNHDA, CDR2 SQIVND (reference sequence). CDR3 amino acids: CASSSHASNEQFF. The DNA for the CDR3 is TGTGCCAGTAGTTCACACGCTAGCAATGAGCAGTTCTTC.

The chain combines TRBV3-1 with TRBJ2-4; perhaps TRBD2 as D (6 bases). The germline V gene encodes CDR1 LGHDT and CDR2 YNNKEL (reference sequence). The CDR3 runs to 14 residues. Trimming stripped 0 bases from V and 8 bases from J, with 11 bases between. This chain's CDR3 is CASSQEWRGDIQYF. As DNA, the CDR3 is TGTGCCAGCAGCCAAGAATGGAGGGGTGACATTCAGTACTTC.

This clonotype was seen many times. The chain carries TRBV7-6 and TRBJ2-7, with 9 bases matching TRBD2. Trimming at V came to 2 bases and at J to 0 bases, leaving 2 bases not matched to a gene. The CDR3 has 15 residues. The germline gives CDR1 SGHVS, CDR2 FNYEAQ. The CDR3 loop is CASSLLAGSSYEQYF. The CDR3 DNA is TGTGCCAGCAGCTTACTAGCGGGGAGCTCCTACGAGCAGTACTTC.

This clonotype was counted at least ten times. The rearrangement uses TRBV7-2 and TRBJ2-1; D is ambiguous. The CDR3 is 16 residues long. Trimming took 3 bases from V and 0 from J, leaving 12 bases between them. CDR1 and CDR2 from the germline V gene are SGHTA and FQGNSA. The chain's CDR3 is CASSLRSTSSYNEQFF. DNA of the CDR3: TGTGCCAGCAGCTTGCGGAGTACAAGCTCCTACAATGAGCAGTTCTTC.

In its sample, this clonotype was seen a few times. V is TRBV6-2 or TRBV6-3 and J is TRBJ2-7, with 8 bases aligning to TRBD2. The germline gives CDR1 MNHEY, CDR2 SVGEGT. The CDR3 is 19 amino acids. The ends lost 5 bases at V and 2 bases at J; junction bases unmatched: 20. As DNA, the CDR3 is TGTGCCAGCAGTGGGGCCCGGATCTTTACCCCGGGACTAGCCTACGAGCAGTACTTC. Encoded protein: CASSGARIFTPGLAYEQYF.

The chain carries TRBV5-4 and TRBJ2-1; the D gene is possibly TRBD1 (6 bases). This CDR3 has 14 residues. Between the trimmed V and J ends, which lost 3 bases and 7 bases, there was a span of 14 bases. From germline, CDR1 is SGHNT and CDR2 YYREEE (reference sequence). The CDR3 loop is CASSSSRDTNEQFF. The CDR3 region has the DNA TGTGCCAGCAGCTCCAGCCGGGACACTAATGAGCAGTTCTTC.

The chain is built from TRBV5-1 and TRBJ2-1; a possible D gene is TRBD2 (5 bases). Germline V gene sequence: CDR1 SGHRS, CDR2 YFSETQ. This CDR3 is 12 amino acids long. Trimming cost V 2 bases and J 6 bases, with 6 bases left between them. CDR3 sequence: CASSFTSNEQFF. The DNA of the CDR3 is TGCGCCAGCAGCTTTACTAGCAATGAGCAGTTCTTC.

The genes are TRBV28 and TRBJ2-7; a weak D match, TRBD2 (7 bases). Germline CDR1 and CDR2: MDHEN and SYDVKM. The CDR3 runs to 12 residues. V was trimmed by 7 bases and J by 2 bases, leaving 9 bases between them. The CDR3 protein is CASMGGPYEQYF. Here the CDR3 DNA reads TGTGCCAGCATGGGGGGGCCCTACGAGCAGTACTTC.

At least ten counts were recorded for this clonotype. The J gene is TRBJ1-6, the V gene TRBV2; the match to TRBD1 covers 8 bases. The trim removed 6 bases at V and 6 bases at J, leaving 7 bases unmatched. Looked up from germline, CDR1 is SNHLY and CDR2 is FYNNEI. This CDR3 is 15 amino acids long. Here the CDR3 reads CASSGATGANSPLHF. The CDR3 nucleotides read TGTGCCAGCAGCGGAGCGACAGGGGCTAATTCACCCCTCCACTTT.

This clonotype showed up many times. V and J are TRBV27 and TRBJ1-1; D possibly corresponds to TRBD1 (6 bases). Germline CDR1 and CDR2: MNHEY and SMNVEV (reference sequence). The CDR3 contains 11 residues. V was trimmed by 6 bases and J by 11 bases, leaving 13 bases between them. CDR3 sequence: CASREQGMAFF. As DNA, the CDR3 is TGTGCCAGCAGGGAACAGGGCATGGCTTTCTTT.

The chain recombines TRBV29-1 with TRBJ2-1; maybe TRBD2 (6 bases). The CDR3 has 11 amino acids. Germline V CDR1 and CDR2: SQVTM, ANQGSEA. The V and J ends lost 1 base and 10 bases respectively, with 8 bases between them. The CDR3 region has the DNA TGCAGCGTTGAAGTAGGGAGGGAGCAGTTCTTC. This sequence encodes CSVEVGREQFF.

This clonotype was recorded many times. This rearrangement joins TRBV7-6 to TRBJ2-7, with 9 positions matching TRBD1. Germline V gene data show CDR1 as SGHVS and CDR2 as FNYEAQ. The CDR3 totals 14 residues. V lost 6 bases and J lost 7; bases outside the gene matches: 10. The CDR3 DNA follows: TGTGCCAGCAGTCTCCGGGACAGGGCTTTTGAGCAGTACTTC. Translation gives CASSLRDRAFEQYF.

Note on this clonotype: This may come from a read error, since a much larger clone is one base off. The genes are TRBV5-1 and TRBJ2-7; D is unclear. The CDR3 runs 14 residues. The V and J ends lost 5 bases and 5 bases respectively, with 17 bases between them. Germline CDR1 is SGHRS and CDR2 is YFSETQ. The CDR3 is CASRIPGPAHEQYF. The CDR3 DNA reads TGCGCCAGCAGAATTCCCGGGCCCGCCCACGAGCAGTACTTC.

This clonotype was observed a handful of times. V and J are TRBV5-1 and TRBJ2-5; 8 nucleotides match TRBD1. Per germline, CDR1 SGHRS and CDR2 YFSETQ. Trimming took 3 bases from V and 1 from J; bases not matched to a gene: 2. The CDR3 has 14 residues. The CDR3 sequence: CASSYGTGQETQYF. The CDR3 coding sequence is TGCGCCAGCAGCTACGGGACAGGCCAAGAGACCCAGTACTTC.

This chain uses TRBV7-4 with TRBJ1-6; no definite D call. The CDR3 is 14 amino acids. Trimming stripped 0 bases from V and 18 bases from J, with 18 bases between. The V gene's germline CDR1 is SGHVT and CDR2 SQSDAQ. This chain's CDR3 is CASSLAPVSPPTHF. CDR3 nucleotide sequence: TGTGCCAGCAGCTTAGCGCCCGTCTCTCCCCCCACCCACTTT. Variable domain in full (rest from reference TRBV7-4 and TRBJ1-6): GAGVSQSPRYKVAKRGRDVALRCDSISGHVTLYWYRQTLGQGSEVLTYSQSDAQRDKSGRPSGRFSAERPERSVSTLKIQRTEQGDSAVYLCASSLAPVSPPTHFGNGTRLTVT.

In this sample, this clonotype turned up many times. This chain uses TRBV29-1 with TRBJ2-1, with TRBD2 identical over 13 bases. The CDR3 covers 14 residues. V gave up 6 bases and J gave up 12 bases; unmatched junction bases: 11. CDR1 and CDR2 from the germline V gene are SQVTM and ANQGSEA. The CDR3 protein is CSVPRTSGGGGQFF. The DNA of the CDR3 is TGCAGCGTCCCCCGGACTAGCGGGGGCGGAGGGCAGTTCTTC.

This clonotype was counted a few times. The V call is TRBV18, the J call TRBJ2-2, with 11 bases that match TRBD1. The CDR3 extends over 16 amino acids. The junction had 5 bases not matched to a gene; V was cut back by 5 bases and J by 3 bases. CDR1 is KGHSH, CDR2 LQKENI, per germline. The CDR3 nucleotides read TGTGCCAGCTCAACCCCGGGACAGGGGGACACCGGGGAGCTGTTTTTT. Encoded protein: CASSTPGQGDTGELFF.

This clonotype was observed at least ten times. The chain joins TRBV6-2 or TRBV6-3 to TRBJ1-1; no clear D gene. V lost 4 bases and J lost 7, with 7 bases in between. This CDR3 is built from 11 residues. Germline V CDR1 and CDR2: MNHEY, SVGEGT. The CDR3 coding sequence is TGTGCCAGCAGTTCCCCCCTTGAAGCTTTCTTT. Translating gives CASSSPLEAFF.

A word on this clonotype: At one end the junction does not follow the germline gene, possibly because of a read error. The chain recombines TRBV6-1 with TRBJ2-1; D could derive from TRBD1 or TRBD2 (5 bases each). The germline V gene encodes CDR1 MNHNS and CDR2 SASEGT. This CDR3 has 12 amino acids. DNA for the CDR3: TGTGCCAGCAGTGAAATGGGACGTACCAAGCTCTTC. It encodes CASSEMGRTKLF.

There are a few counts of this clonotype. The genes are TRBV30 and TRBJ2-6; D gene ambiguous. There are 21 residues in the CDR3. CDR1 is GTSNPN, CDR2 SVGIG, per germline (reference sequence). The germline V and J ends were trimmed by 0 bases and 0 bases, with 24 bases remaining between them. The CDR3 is CAWSVQRPGSLLHSGANVLTF. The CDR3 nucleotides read TGTGCCTGGAGTGTACAAAGGCCAGGTTCGTTGCTCCACTCTGGGGCCAACGTCCTGACTTTC.

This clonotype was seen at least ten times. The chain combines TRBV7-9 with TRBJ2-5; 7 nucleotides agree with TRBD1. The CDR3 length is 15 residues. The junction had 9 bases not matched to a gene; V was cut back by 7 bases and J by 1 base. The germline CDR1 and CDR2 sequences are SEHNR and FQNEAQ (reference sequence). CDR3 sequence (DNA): TGTGCCAGCATCCCCGGAGGACAGGTCCAAGAGACCCAGTACTTC. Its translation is CASIPGGQVQETQYF.

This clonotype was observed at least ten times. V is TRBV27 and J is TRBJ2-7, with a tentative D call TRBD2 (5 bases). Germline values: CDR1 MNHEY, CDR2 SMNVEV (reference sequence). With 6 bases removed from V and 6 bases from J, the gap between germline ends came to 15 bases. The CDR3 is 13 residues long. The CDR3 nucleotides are TGTGCCAGCAGCACTAGTCCGGCTTCCGAGCAGTACTTC. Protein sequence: CASSTSPASEQYF.

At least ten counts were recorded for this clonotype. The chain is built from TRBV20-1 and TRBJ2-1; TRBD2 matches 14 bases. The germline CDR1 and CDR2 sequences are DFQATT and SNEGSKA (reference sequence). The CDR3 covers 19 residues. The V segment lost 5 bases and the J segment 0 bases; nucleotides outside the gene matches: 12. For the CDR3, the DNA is TGCAGTGCTTTTACACCGGGACTAGCGGGGGCGAGCTCCTACAATGAGCAGTTCTTC. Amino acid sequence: CSAFTPGLAGASSYNEQFF.